This TCR beta chain was obtained from a study of PD-L1 blockade in urothelial cancer. In the study overall: Analysis of blood occurred 3 weeks (second dose) and 6 weeks after treatment start.

Whole-study results and caveats: For durable-benefit patients, tumor-associated blood clones expanded more at 3 weeks.

On this clone itself: What it recognizes is unknown.

What went into each PCR as a spike was synthetic TCR analog templates. TCRdb's copy holds only in-frame clones and misses some; the assay was immunoSEQ multiplex PCR. The sample has about 38,000 clones, around 88% seen once. CDR1 is SGDLS and CDR2 is YYNGEE in the germline V gene. The V gene lost 0 bases and the J gene lost 7 bases, with 13 bases spanning the gap. The CDR3 runs to 15 residues. The source material was PBMCs, sampled around atezolizumab (anti-PD-L1) treatment. This clonotype was sampled from a man in his sixties with urothelial cancer. The genes are TRBV9 and TRBJ2-2; TRBD2 is a possible D gene (7 bases). The CDR3 spells CASSVAPGGHGELFF. DNA for the CDR3: TGTGCCAGCAGCGTAGCCCCCGGGGGGCACGGGGAGCTGTTTTTT.